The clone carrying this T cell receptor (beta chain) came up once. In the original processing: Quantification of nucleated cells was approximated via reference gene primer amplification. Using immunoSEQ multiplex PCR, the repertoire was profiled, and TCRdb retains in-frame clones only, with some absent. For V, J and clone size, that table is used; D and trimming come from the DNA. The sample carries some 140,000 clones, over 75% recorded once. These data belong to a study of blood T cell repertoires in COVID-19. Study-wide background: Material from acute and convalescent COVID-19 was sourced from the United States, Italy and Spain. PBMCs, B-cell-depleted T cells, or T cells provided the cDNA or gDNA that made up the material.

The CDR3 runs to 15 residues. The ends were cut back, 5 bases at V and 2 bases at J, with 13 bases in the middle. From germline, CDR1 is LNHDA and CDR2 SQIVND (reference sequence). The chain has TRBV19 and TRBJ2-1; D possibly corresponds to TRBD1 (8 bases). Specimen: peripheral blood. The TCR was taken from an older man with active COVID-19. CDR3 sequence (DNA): TGTGCCAGTAGTTCAACAGGGGGGGCCTACAATGAGCAGTTCTTC. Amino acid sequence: CASSSTGGAYNEQFF.